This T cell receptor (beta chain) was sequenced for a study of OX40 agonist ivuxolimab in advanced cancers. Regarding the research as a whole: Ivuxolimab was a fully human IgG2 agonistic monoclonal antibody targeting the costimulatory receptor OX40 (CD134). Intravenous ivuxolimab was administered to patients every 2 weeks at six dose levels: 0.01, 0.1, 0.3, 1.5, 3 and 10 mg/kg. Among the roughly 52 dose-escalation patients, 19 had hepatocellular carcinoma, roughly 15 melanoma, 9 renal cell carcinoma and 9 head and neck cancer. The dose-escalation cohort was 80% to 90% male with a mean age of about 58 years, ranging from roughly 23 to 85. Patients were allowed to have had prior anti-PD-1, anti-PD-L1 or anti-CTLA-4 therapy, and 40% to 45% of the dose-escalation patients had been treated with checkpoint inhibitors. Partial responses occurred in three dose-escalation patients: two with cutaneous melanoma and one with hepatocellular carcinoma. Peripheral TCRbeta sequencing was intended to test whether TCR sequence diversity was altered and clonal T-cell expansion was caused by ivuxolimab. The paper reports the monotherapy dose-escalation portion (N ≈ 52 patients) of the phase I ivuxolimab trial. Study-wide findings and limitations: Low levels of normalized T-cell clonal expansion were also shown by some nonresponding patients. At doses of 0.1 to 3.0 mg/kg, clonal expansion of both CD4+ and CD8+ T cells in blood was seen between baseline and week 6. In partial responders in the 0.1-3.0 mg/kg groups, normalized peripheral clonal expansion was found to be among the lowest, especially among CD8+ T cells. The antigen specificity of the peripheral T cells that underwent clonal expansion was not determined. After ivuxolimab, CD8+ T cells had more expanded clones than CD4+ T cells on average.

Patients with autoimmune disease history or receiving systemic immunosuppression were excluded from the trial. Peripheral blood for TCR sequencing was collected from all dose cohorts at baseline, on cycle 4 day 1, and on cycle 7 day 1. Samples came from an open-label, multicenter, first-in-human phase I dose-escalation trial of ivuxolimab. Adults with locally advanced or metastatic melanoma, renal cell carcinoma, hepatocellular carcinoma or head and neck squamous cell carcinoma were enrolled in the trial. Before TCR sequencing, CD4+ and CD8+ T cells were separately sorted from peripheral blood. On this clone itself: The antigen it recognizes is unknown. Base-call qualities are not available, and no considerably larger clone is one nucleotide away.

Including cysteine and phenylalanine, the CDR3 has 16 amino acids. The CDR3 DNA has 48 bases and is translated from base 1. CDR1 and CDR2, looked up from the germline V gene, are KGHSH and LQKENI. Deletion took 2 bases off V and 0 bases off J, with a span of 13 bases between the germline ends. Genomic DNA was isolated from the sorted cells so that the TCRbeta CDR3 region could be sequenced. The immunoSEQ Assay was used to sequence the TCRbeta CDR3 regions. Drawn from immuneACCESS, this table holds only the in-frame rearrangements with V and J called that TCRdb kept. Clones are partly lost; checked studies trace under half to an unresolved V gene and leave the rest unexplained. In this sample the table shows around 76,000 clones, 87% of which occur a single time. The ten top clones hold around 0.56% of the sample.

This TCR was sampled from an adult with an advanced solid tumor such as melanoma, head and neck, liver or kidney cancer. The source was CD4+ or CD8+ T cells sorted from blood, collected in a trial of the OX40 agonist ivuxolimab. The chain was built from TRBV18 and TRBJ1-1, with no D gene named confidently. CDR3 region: CASSPDPGSVNTEAFF. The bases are TGTGCCAGCTCACCAGATCCGGGGTCGGTGAACACTGAAGCTTTCTTT. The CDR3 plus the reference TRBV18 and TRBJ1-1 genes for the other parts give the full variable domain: NAGVMQNPRHLVRRRGQEARLRCSPMKGHSHVYWYRQLPEEGLKFMVYLQKENIIDESGMPKERFSAEFPKEGPSILRIQQVVRGDSAAYFCASSPDPGSVNTEAFFGQGTRLTVV.